This TCR beta chain was captured in a study of beta chain features in type 1 diabetes. As to this clone: Its antigen remains unknown.

On average, the one heparinised blood draw given by each donor was about 116 mL. Cell sorting via CD45RO/CCR7/CD25/CD127/CD95/CD27 was performed to obtain CD4+ naive, central memory, regulatory and stem cell-like memory cells. Whole-study findings and limits: Overrepresentation of cells with high TCR expression could result from cDNA sequencing. Within each of all four CD4+ subsets, Type 1 diabetes patients had TCRB CDR3s that were moderately but significantly shorter. For patients and controls alike, PCR might favor shorter templates to the same degree.

Germline lookup yields CDR1 MDHEN and CDR2 SYDVKM. CDR3 size: 13 residues. V trimming: 8 bases; J trimming: 4 bases; junction bases outside the gene matches: 6. Expressed TCRB transcripts were sequenced because the entire RNA isolate underwent reverse transcription. Sequencing used immunoSEQ multiplex PCR; TCRdb keeps in-frame clones, though not all of them. The sample records around 300,000 clones, 15% being singletons. The rearrangement uses TRBV28 and TRBJ2-7; 9 nucleotides agree with TRBD1. This sequence originates from a man aged 18 to 30 with type 1 diabetes. Sequencing was performed on naive CD4+ T cells from blood. In DNA, the CDR3 is TGTGCCAGCGAACAGGGGGCGCATTACGAGCAGTACTTC. Its translation: CASEQGAHYEQYF.